The source of this T cell receptor beta chain is a study of metastatic and nonmetastatic thyroid tumors. With MiXCR, TCRdb called clones anew from the PCR reads. This table holds some 40,000 clones, around 18% found once. Prior to thyroid surgery, none of the patients had received any treatment. Input material: tumor tissue. The receptor was isolated from a female donor with papillary thyroid cancer or a benign thyroid nodule (not recorded which). Some clones in this sample may be carry-over from other donors' samples.

In DNA form, the CDR3 reads TGTGCCAGCATCACAGGCTGTGAAAAACTGTTTTTT. This encodes CASITGCEKLFF. The chain recombines TRBV6-5 with TRBJ1-4; perhaps TRBD1 as D (5 bases). The CDR3 has 12 residues. V was cut by 7 bases and J by 7 bases, with 10 bases left in between. The germline V gene has CDR1 MNHEY and CDR2 SVGAGI.